The present TCR beta chain was sequenced within a study of OX40 agonist ivuxolimab in advanced cancers. Study at large: The eligibility criteria allowed prior anti-PD-1, anti-PD-L1 or anti-CTLA-4 therapy, and approximately 42% had some. Study conclusions and caveats: CD4+ T cells averaged fewer expanded clones than CD8+ T cells.

This clone was seen only once. Its antigen is currently unknown. TCRdb's copy holds only in-frame clones and misses some; the assay was immunoSEQ multiplex PCR. The repertoire has approximately 57,000 clones, about 90% of them found once; the top ten carry about 3%. The sequence derives from an adult with an advanced solid tumor such as melanoma, head and neck, liver or kidney cancer. Sequenced here: CD4+ or CD8+ T cells sorted from blood, sampled in a trial of the OX40 agonist ivuxolimab.

The CDR3 DNA sequence: TGCGCCAGCAGCTCCGGTGGGCTAGCGAGATACGAGCAGTACTTC. It is translated as CASSSGGLARYEQYF. This chain connects TRBV5-1 to TRBJ2-7, with D tentatively TRBD2 (6 bases). From germline, CDR1 is SGHRS and CDR2 YFSETQ. V gave up 3 bases and J gave up 4 bases, with 17 bases separating them. CDR3 length: 15 residues.